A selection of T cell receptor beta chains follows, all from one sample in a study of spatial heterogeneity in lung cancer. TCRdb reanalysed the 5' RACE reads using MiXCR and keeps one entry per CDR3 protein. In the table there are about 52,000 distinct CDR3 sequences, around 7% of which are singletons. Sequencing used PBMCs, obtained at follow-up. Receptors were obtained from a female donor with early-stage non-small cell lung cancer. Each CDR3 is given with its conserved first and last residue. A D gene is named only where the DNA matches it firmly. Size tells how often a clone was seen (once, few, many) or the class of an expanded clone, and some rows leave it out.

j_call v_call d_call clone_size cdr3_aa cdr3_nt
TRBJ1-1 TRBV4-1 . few CASSPSTGQMNTEAFF TGCGCCAGCAGCCCGTCGACGGGACAAATGAACACTGAAGCTTTCTTT
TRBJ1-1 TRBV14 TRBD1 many CASSQTYDRGHSEAFF TGTGCCAGCAGCCAGACATACGACAGGGGGCACAGTGAAGCTTTCTTT
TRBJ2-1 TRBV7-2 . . CASSSERLSSYNEQFF TGTGCCAGCAGCTCCGAACGACTATCCTCCTACAATGAGCAGTTCTTC
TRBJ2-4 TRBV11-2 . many CASSLQGGRTKNIQYF TGTGCCAGCAGCTTACAAGGGGGGCGAACCAAAAACATTCAGTACTTC
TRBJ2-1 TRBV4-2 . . CASSHRPVLGGENEQFF TGTGCCAGCAGCCACCGCCCCGTCTTGGGTGGGGAAAATGAGCAGTTCTTC
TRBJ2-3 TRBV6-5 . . CASSYGRGVTDTQYF TGTGCCAGCAGTTACGGGCGGGGAGTCACAGATACGCAGTATTTT
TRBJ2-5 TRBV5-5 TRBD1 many CASRPTGGSQETQYF TGTGCCAGCAGACCGACAGGGGGGAGTCAAGAGACCCAGTACTTC
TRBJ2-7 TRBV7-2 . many CASSPSGFGGTYEQYF TGTGCCAGCAGCCCATCAGGGTTTGGTGGTACCTACGAGCAGTACTTC
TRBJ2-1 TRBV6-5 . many CASSWGGGSSYNEQFF TGTGCCAGCAGTTGGGGAGGGGGGAGCTCCTACAATGAGCAGTTCTTC
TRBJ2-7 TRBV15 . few CATSSGWGNSYEQYF TGTGCCACCAGCAGCGGGTGGGGGAACTCCTACGAGCAGTACTTC
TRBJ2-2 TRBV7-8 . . CASSLGSRRSELFF TGTGCCAGCAGCTTAGGGTCACGAAGAAGTGAGCTGTTTTTT
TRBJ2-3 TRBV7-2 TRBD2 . CASSYLAGGLGDTQYF TGTGCCAGCAGCTATTTAGCGGGGGGGCTGGGAGATACGCAGTATTTT
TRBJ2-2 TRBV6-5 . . CASSYEGTGELFF TGTGCCAGCAGTTATGAGGGGACCGGGGAGCTGTTTTTT
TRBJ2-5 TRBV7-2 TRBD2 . CASSLARTSGQETQYF TGTGCCAGCAGCTTAGCGCGGACTAGCGGACAAGAGACCCAGTACTTC
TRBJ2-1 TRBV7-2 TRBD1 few CASSLADRGRNEQFF TGTGCCAGCAGCTTAGCCGACAGGGGGCGGAATGAGCAGTTCTTC
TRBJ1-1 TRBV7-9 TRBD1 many CASSSFHRGRTEAFF TGTGCCAGCAGCTCCTTCCACAGGGGGAGGACTGAAGCTTTCTTT
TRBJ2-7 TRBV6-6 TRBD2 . CASSYPRGGGSYEQYF TGTGCCAGCAGTTACCCCCGGGGGGGCGGGTCCTACGAGCAGTACTTC
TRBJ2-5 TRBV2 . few CASSVAEETQYF TGTGCCAGCAGTGTAGCAGAGGAGACCCAGTACTTC
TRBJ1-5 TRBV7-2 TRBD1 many CASSPTGVQPQHF TGTGCCAGCAGCCCGACAGGGGTTCAGCCCCAGCATTTT
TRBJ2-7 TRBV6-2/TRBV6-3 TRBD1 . CASSRKGQGGYEQYF TGTGCCAGCAGCCGAAAGGGACAGGGAGGTTACGAGCAGTACTTC
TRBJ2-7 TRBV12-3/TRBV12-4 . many CASGGGYEQYF TGTGCCAGCGGGGGAGGCTACGAGCAGTACTTC